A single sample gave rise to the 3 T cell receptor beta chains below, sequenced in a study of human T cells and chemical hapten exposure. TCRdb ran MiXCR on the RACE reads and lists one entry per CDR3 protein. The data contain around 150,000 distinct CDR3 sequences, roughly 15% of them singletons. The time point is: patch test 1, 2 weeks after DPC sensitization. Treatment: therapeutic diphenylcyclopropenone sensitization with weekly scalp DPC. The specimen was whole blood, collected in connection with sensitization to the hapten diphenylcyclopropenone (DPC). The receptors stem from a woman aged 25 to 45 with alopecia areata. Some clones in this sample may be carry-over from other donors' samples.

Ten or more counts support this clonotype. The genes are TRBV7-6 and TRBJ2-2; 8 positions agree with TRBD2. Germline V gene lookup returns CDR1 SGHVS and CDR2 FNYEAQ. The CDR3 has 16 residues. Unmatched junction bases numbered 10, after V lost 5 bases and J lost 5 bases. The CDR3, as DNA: TGTGCCAGCAGCCTGGCCTCGGCTAGCGGGACCGGGGAGCTGTTTTTT. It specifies CASSLASASGTGELFF.

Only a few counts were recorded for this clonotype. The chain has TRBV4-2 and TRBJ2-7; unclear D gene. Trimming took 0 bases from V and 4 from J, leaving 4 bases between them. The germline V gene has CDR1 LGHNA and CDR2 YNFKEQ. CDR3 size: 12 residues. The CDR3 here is CASSQEGYEQYF. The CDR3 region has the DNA TGTGCCAGCAGCCAAGAGGGTTACGAGCAGTACTTC.

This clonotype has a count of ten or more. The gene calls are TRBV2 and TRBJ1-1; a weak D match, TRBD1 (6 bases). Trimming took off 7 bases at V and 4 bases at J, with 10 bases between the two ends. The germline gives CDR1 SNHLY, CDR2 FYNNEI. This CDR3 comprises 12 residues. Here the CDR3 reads CASTTGTTEAFF. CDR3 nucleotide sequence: TGTGCCAGCACTACAGGGACCACTGAAGCTTTCTTT.